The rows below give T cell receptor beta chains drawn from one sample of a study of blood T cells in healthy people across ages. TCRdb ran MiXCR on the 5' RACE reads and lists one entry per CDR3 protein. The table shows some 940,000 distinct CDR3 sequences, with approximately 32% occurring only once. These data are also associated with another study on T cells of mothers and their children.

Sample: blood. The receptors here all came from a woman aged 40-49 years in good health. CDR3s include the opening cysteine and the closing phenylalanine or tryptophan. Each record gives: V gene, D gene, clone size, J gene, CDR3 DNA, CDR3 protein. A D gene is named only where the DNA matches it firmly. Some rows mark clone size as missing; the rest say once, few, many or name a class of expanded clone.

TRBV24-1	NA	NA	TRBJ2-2	TGTGCCACCAGTGCCTTGACTAACGGGGAGCTGTTTTTT	CATSALTNGELFF
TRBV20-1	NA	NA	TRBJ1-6	TGCAGTGCTAGAGATTTGGGGCAGGGCGCGGATAATTCACCCCTCCACTTT	CSARDLGQGADNSPLHF
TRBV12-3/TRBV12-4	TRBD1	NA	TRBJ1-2	TGTGCCAGCAGTAAAGGGACAGGGGGTAACACCTTC	CASSKGTGGNTF
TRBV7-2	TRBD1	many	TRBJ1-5	TGTGCCAGCAGCTCACGGACAGGACGCAATCAGCCCCAGCATTTT	CASSSRTGRNQPQHF
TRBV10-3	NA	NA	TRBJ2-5	TGTGCCATCAGACGGAACGAGAAAGAGACCCAGTACTTC	CAIRRNEKETQYF
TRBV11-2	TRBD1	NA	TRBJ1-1	TGTGCCAGCAGCTTTTCCCGGGGACAGGGAGAGGACACTGAAGCTTTCTTT	CASSFSRGQGEDTEAFF
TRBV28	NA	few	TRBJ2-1	TGTGCCACTCCGGGGGACTCCTACAATGAGCAGTTCTTC	CATPGDSYNEQFF
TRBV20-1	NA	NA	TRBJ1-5	TGCAGTGCTAGAGATCCGGCCGGGGTTGGCAATCAGCCCCAGCATTTT	CSARDPAGVGNQPQHF
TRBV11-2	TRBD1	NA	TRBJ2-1	TGTGCCAGCAGCTTAGTCGGGACAGCGTACAATGAGCAGTTCTTC	CASSLVGTAYNEQFF
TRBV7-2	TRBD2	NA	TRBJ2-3	TGTGCCAGCAGCCGAGAACTAGCGGGGGGGCGCAATACGCAGTATTTT	CASSRELAGGRNTQYF
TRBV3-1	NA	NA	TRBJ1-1	TGTGCCAGCAGCCAAGTGGCCAGTTTGAACACTGAAGCTTTCTTT	CASSQVASLNTEAFF
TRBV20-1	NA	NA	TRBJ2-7	TGCAGTGCTAGAGTACCAGACCTTAGCTCCTACGAGCAGTACTTC	CSARVPDLSSYEQYF
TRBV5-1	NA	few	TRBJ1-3	TGCGCCAGCAGCTTGGAGTCCGCCTCTGGAAACACCATATATTTT	CASSLESASGNTIYF
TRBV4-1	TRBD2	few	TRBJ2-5	TGCGCCAGCAGCCAAGATGAATGGCTAGCGGGGGCAGGGGAGACCCAGTACTTC	CASSQDEWLAGAGETQYF
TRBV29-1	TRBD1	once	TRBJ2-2	TGCAGCGTTGAAGGGGGTCCGGGACAGGGGGCGACCGGGGAGCTGTTTTTT	CSVEGGPGQGATGELFF
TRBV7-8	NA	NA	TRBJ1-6	TGTGCCAGCAGCTTAAATGCCGCGGTTTCGGATTCACCCCTCCACTTT	CASSLNAAVSDSPLHF
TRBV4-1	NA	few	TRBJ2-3	TGCGCCAGCAGCCAACGGGACGGACAGACCAGTCAGTATTTT	CASSQRDGQTSQYF
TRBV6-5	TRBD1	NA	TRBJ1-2	TGTGCCAGCAAACGGACAGGGCAAGGCTACACCTTC	CASKRTGQGYTF
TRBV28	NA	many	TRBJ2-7	TGTGCCAGCAGATCCGTCGGGGTCTACGAGCAGTACTTC	CASRSVGVYEQYF
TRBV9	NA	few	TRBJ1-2	TGTGCCAGCAGCGCCACAGGAAGGGATGGCTACACCTTC	CASSATGRDGYTF
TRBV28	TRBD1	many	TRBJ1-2	TGTGCCAGCAGTTTAGACAGGGCGTATCGCTACACCTTC	CASSLDRAYRYTF
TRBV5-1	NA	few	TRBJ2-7	TGCGCCAGCAGCTCGGTAGGGCCGGGCGGCTACGAGCAGTACTTC	CASSSVGPGGYEQYF
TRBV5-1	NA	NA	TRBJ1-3	TGCGCCAGCAGCTCTGGGTCCGTCGGAAACACCATATATTTT	CASSSGSVGNTIYF
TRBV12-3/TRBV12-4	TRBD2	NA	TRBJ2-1	TGTGCCAGCAGCGGGACTAGCGGGGGCCGACCGAAATTGCGGGCGAATGAGCAGTTCTTC	CASSGTSGGRPKLRANEQFF